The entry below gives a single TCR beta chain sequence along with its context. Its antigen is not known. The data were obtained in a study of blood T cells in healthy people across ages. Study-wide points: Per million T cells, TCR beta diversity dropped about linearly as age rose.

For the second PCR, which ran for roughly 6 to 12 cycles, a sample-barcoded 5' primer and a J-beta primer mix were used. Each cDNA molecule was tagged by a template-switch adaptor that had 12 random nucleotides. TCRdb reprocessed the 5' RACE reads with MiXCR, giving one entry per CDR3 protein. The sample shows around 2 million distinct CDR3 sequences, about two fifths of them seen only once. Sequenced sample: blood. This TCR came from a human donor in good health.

The CDR3 nucleotides are TGTGCCATCACCTCGGACAGGTCCTCCTACGAGCAGTACTTC. Translating it yields CAITSDRSSYEQYF. The chain employs TRBV10-3 and TRBJ2-7; 7 bases fit TRBD1. Germline assignment: CDR1 ENHRY and CDR2 SYGVKD. The CDR3 is 14 amino acids. V shed 7 bases, J shed 0 bases, and the junction held 6 bases outside the gene matches.